Following are 14 T cell receptor beta chains from one sample sequenced in a study of shared clonotypes between healthy human individuals. Data came from immunoSEQ multiplex PCR; TCRdb stores just in-frame clones and leaves some out. The sample holds under 600,000 clones, around 97% seen once. The specimen was naive CD4+ T cells sorted from blood. Subset indicated: CD45RA+ positively selected. Receptor source: a woman aged 25 to 39 in good health.

In DNA form, the CDR3 reads TGTGCCAGCACCCCCAGACCGAATGAAAAACTGTTTTTT. This encodes CASTPRPNEKLFF. The chain joins TRBV28 to TRBJ1-4; D remains unclear. Germline V lookup: CDR1 MDHEN, CDR2 SYDVKM. The CDR3 is 13 amino acids. V lost 7 bases and J lost 5, with 11 bases in between.

This clone was observed once. V gene TRBV11-2 combines with J gene TRBJ2-7; D unresolved. Trimming took 1 base from V and 3 from J, leaving 7 bases between them. CDR1 and CDR2 from the germline V gene are SGHAT and FQNNGV. The CDR3 length is 13 residues. The CDR3 region has the DNA TGTGCCAGCAGCTTAGTCGATCTCTACGAGCAGTACTTC. Its translation: CASSLVDLYEQYF.

This clone was seen a single time. This chain connects TRBV6-4 to TRBJ1-1; 7 nucleotides align to TRBD1. Germline loops: CDR1 MRHNA, CDR2 SNTAGT. V lost 3 bases to trimming and J lost 5 bases; unmatched junction nucleotides: 6. The CDR3 length is 14 residues. The CDR3 reads CASSDSQGGTEAFF. As DNA, the CDR3 is TGTGCCAGCAGTGATAGTCAGGGGGGGACTGAAGCTTTCTTT.

The V and J genes are TRBV6-5 and TRBJ1-4; tentatively, D is TRBD1 (6 bases). Trimming removed 6 bases at V and 8 bases at J, with 10 bases between. Germline V gene lookup returns CDR1 MNHEY and CDR2 SVGAGI. This CDR3 contains 12 residues. The CDR3 region is CASRRGTEKLFF. CDR3 nucleotide sequence: TGTGCCAGCAGAAGGGGGACAGAAAAACTGTTTTTT.

The chain combines TRBV5-1 with TRBJ1-1; 8 nucleotides line up with TRBD1. V dropped 3 bases and J dropped 3; count of bases not matched to a gene: 7. The CDR3 has 15 amino acids. Germline values: CDR1 SGHRS, CDR2 YFSETQ. As DNA, the CDR3 is TGCGCCAGCAGCTCTTTACAGGGGGGAGACACTGAAGCTTTCTTT. Its protein product is CASSSLQGGDTEAFF.

The genes are TRBV28 and TRBJ2-5, with TRBD1 matching 7 bases. The J segment lost 1 base and the V segment lost 6 bases, leaving 2 bases of the junction unmatched. Germline V gene lookup returns CDR1 MDHEN and CDR2 SYDVKM. The length of the CDR3 is 13 residues. CDR3 DNA: TGTGCCAGCAGCGGGACAGCCCAAGAGACCCAGTACTTC. Its protein product is CASSGTAQETQYF.

The chain combines TRBV19 with TRBJ2-2, with D unresolved. Germline CDR1 is LNHDA and CDR2 is SQIVND (reference sequence). V gave up 7 bases and J gave up 1 base, with 10 bases separating them. The CDR3 spans 14 residues. The CDR3 here is CASTWYGNTGELFF. The CDR3 DNA reads as TGTGCCAGTACCTGGTATGGGAACACCGGGGAGCTGTTTTTT.

J is TRBJ2-1 and V is TRBV11-1; 10 nucleotides agree with TRBD2. The V and J ends lost 5 bases and 3 bases, in that order; junction bases with no gene match: 4. Per the germline V gene, CDR1 is SGHAT and CDR2 is FQDESV (reference sequence). This CDR3 is built from 15 residues. The CDR3 loop reads CASSTGLADYNEQFF. Here the CDR3 DNA reads TGTGCCAGCAGCACCGGACTAGCGGACTACAATGAGCAGTTCTTC.

CDR3 region: CASSLGRPNTGELFF. The CDR3 coding sequence is TGTGCCAGCAGCTTAGGACGGCCGAACACCGGGGAGCTGTTTTTT. The chain recombines TRBV7-2 with TRBJ2-2; D is undetermined. The length of the CDR3 is 15 residues. Trimming pared 1 base from V and 0 bases from J, leaving 6 bases between. In germline, CDR1 is SGHTA, CDR2 FQGNSA.

This sequence joins TRBV28 and TRBJ2-5, with D maybe TRBD1 (5 bases). The J call is uncertain, as TRBJ2-7 better fits the DNA end. Germline values: CDR1 MDHEN, CDR2 SYDVKM. The CDR3 consists of 16 residues. The CDR3 is CASSSLDRLSSYEQYF. Here the CDR3 DNA reads TGTGCCAGCAGTTCCTTAGACAGATTGAGCTCCTACGAGCAGTACTTC.

This chain links TRBV4-1 with TRBJ2-3; D uncertain. V was shortened by 1 base and J by 0 bases, with 5 bases between the two germline ends. Germline values: CDR1 MGHRA, CDR2 YSYEKL. The CDR3 is 14 residues long. The DNA for the CDR3 is TGCGCCAGCAGCCAAGCTTTTAGCACAGATACGCAGTATTTT. It translates to CASSQAFSTDTQYF.

The V call is TRBV5-1, the J call TRBJ2-7, with TRBD1 matching over 7 bases. V gave up 2 bases and J gave up 7 bases; unmatched junction bases: 6. This CDR3 contains 13 residues. Germline-derived CDR1 and CDR2 are SGHRS and YFSETQ. CDR3 nucleotide sequence: TGCGCCAGCAGCTTACAGGGGCGGAGTGAGCAGTACTTC. The encoded protein is CASSLQGRSEQYF.

CDR3 nucleotide sequence: TGTGCCAGCAGCCCCAAGACAGGGGGCGAAAAACTGTTTTTT. Protein product: CASSPKTGGEKLFF. The V call is TRBV27, the J call TRBJ1-4; TRBD1 agrees at 10 bases. Germline V gives CDR1 MNHEY, CDR2 SMNVEV (reference sequence). The junction had 6 bases not matched to a gene; V was cut back by 6 bases and J by 8 bases. The CDR3 is 14 residues long. Supplemented by reference TRBV27 and TRBJ1-4, the full variable domain reads EAQVTQNPRYLITVTGKKLTVTCSQNMNHEYMSWYRQDPGLGLRQIYYSMNVEVTDKGDVPEGYKVSRKEKRNFPLILESPSPNQTSLYFCASSPKTGGEKLFFGSGTQLSVL.

This chain links TRBV5-1 with TRBJ2-3; 11 bases agree with TRBD2. This CDR3 is built from 19 residues. With V trimmed by 1 base and J by 0 bases, 10 bases remained unmatched. The germline gives CDR1 SGHRS, CDR2 YFSETQ. CDR3 bases: TGCGCCAGCAGCTTGCTACTAGCGGGAGCCCCGAAGAGCACAGATACGCAGTATTTT. It codes for CASSLLLAGAPKSTDTQYF.